This TCR beta chain originates from a study of cytomegalovirus exposure and HLA in healthy donors. Study context: Inside one of the first data releases sat around 77 million unique TCRs taken from HLA-typed donors.

With 2 bases clipped from V and 4 bases from J, the junction kept 3 bases outside the gene matches. Germline assignment: CDR1 MDHEN and CDR2 SYDVKM. This CDR3 has 14 residues. General study points: TCR beta chain V- and J-gene trimming was linked, in a later analysis, to a missense variant in DCLRE1C.

As for this clone: What it recognizes is unknown.

PCR primers comprised 60 Vbeta and 13 Jbeta primers. Sequencing used immunoSEQ multiplex PCR; TCRdb keeps in-frame clones, though not all of them. The sample has roughly 150,000 clones, about 85% seen once. The chain combines TRBV28 with TRBJ2-7; 9 positions match TRBD1. The sample taken for sequencing was PBMCs. The source is a boy aged 2 to 9 in good health and CMV-seronegative. The CDR3 sequence: CASSLGQGRYEQYF. The CDR3 coding sequence is TGTGCCAGCAGTTTAGGACAGGGGCGGTACGAGCAGTACTTC.